Each of the 21 T cell receptor beta chains below was sequenced from the same sample in a study of cytomegalovirus exposure and HLA in healthy donors. The PCR ran on 60 Vbeta and 13 Jbeta primers. Repertoires were generated with immunoSEQ multiplex PCR, while TCRdb's copy carries only in-frame clones and drops some. The table includes roughly 99,000 clones, over 65% detected once. The sequencing input was PBMCs. The receptor source for this set is a male donor in good health and CMV-seronegative.

The V gene is TRBV6-5, the J gene TRBJ1-4, with TRBD1 matching 9 bases. CDR1 and CDR2 (germline): MNHEY, SVGAGI. This CDR3 region has 15 residues. The trim removed 2 bases at V and 2 bases at J, leaving 0 bases unmatched. The CDR3 coding sequence is TGTGCCAGCAGTTACACAGGGGGCACTAATGAAAAACTGTTTTTT. Protein product: CASSYTGGTNEKLFF.

The rearrangement joins TRBV19 to TRBJ1-2; D remains ambiguous. V was shortened by 5 bases and J by 1 base, with 11 bases between the two germline ends. Germline V gives CDR1 LNHDA, CDR2 SQIVND (reference sequence). The CDR3 runs to 14 residues. The CDR3, as DNA: TGTGCCAGTAGTGCAGGCCTCCATAACTATGGCTACACCTTC. Encoded protein: CASSAGLHNYGYTF.

V gene TRBV4-3 combines with J gene TRBJ2-7; 8 nucleotides agree with TRBD2. The CDR3 is made up of 19 amino acids. Germline CDR1 and CDR2: LGHNA and YSLEER. Losses at the gene ends were 1 base for V and 0 bases for J; bases not matched to a gene: 14. This CDR3 reads CASSQGAGWGTSGSYEQYF. In nucleotides, the CDR3 is TGCGCCAGCAGCCAAGGGGCCGGATGGGGGACTAGTGGCTCCTACGAGCAGTACTTC.

The J gene is TRBJ1-4, the V gene TRBV6-1, with 9 bases aligning to TRBD1. The V gene's germline CDR1 is MNHNS and CDR2 SASEGT. The J segment lost 6 bases and the V segment lost 4 bases, leaving 6 bases of the junction unmatched. The CDR3 length is 15 residues. CDR3 nucleotides: TGTGCCAGCAGTGGCGGGACAGGGTCATATGAAAAACTGTTTTTT. Translated, it gives CASSGGTGSYEKLFF.

The chain links TRBV28 to TRBJ2-7; the match to TRBD2 covers 10 bases. The CDR3 sequence is 15 residues long. Germline lookup yields CDR1 MDHEN and CDR2 SYDVKM. V lost 8 bases to trimming and J lost 2 bases; unmatched junction nucleotides: 9. Here the CDR3 reads CASEKGGLATYEQYF. DNA for the CDR3: TGTGCCAGCGAAAAGGGGGGACTAGCGACCTACGAGCAGTACTTC.

This chain connects TRBV10-3 to TRBJ1-1; D is possibly TRBD1 (6 bases). CDR3 length: 14 residues. Germline assignment: CDR1 ENHRY and CDR2 SYGVKD. V lost 4 bases and J 0 bases, leaving 9 bases between the germline ends. This CDR3 reads CAISVAGVNTEAFF. CDR3 coding DNA: TGTGCCATCAGTGTAGCAGGGGTGAACACTGAAGCTTTCTTT.

The CDR3 reads CASSEEAGYTEAFF. DNA of the CDR3: TGTGCCAGCAGTGAAGAAGCGGGCTACACTGAAGCTTTCTTT. The J gene is TRBJ1-1, the V gene TRBV6-1; the D is unclear. Trimming cost V 1 base and J 3 bases, with 9 bases left between them. Germline CDR1 and CDR2: MNHNS and SASEGT. The CDR3 has 14 residues.

The chain couples TRBV5-1 to TRBJ2-7, with 7 positions matching TRBD2. The CDR3 consists of 13 residues. The V segment lost 4 bases and the J segment 4 bases; nucleotides outside the gene matches: 5. In germline, CDR1 is SGHRS, CDR2 YFSETQ. CDR3 protein: CASSLGLTYEQYF. In nucleotides, the CDR3 is TGCGCCAGCAGCCTGGGACTAACGTACGAGCAGTACTTC.

The V and J genes are TRBV9 and TRBJ2-3, with 9 bases identical to TRBD1. The CDR3 covers 16 residues. J gave up 6 bases and V 3 bases, and 11 bases lay outside the gene matches. CDR1 and CDR2 (germline): SGDLS, YYNGEE. Written as DNA, the CDR3 is TGTGCCAGCAGCGCCCGGGACAGGGACTATCTGGATACGCAGTATTTT. Its protein is CASSARDRDYLDTQYF.

This clone is termed medium-sized. CDR3 DNA: TGTGCCAGCCAGGACCAGGGGGTTACCTACGAGCAGTACTTC. It translates to CASQDQGVTYEQYF. The chain uses TRBV5-5 and TRBJ2-7; TRBD1 aligns across 7 bases. There are 14 residues in the CDR3. Unmatched junction bases numbered 9, after V lost 7 bases and J lost 2 bases. The germline gives CDR1 SGHKS, CDR2 YYEKEE (reference sequence).

This clone was seen more than once but under ten times. The chain is built from TRBV9 and TRBJ2-5; the D gene is possibly TRBD1 (6 bases). Trimming took 0 bases from V and 1 from J, leaving 13 bases between them. Germline loops: CDR1 SGDLS, CDR2 YYNGEE. The CDR3 spans 16 residues. DNA of the CDR3: TGTGCCAGCAGCGTAGTAGGGCAGGGGTTCCAAGAGACCCAGTACTTC. Translating gives CASSVVGQGFQETQYF. Supplemented by reference TRBV9 and TRBJ2-5, the full variable domain reads DSGVTQTPKHLITATGQRVTLRCSPRSGDLSVYWYQQSLDQGLQFLIQYYNGEERAKGNILERFSAQQFPDLHSELNLSSLELGDSALYFCASSVVGQGFQETQYFGPGTRLLVL.

This chain joins TRBV25-1 and TRBJ2-1, with 7 nucleotides matching TRBD1. Germline V CDR1 and CDR2: MGHDK, SYGVNS. CDR3 length: 11 amino acids. V was clipped by 7 bases and J by 10 bases; unmatched bases: 4. The CDR3 DNA is TGTGCCAGCAACACAGGGGTAGAGCAGTTCTTC. Its protein is CASNTGVEQFF.

The gene calls are TRBV19 and TRBJ1-1, with D possibly matching TRBD1 (6 bases). Germline lookup yields CDR1 LNHDA and CDR2 SQIVND (reference sequence). Trimming cost V 7 bases and J 11 bases, with 17 bases left between them. The CDR3 is 12 amino acids. CDR3 region: CASTGQWSAAFF. CDR3 DNA sequence: TGTGCCAGTACCGGACAGTGGAGCGCCGCTTTCTTT.

V usage is TRBV28 and J usage is TRBJ2-7; 9 bases fit TRBD1. J gave up 5 bases and V 6 bases, and 8 bases lay outside the gene matches. Germline V gene lookup returns CDR1 MDHEN and CDR2 SYDVKM. The CDR3 is made up of 14 amino acids. CDR3 DNA: TGTGCCAGCAGAACAGGGGGCGAGTCCCACGAGCAGTACTTC. This encodes CASRTGGESHEQYF.

The genes are TRBV19 and TRBJ1-5; D ambiguous. Germline CDR1 and CDR2: LNHDA and SQIVND (reference sequence). The CDR3 extends over 13 amino acids. Trimming took off 4 bases at V and 9 bases at J, with 13 bases between the two ends. The CDR3 sequence is CASSKSREAPQHF. The CDR3 bases are TGTGCCAGTAGTAAAAGCCGGGAGGCGCCCCAGCATTTT.

The chain combines TRBV5-5 with TRBJ2-7, with D possibly TRBD1 on 6 matching bases. Trimming took 0 bases from V and 0 from J, leaving 13 bases between them. This CDR3 is 16 amino acids long. Looked up from germline, CDR1 is SGHKS and CDR2 is YYEKEE (reference sequence). The CDR3 reads CASSLGWAGVSYEQYF. The CDR3 DNA sequence: TGTGCCAGCAGCTTGGGGTGGGCAGGGGTCTCCTACGAGCAGTACTTC.

This chain joins TRBV19 and TRBJ1-5; 10 positions agree with TRBD1. CDR3 length: 15 residues. Germline V lookup: CDR1 LNHDA, CDR2 SQIVND (reference sequence). The junction had 3 bases not matched to a gene; V was cut back by 5 bases and J by 2 bases. CDR3 coding DNA: TGTGCCAGTAGTGACAGGGGGCCGGGCAATCAGCCCCAGCATTTT. This translates into CASSDRGPGNQPQHF.

The chain recombines TRBV5-6 with TRBJ2-7, with TRBD2 matching over 8 bases. Germline V lookup: CDR1 SGHDT, CDR2 YYEEEE. Unmatched junction bases numbered 11, after V lost 4 bases and J lost 2 bases. The CDR3 covers 16 residues. In DNA form, the CDR3 reads TGTGCCAGCAGCCCCCTGGGCTTAGCGGGGACCTACGAGCAGTACTTC. As protein: CASSPLGLAGTYEQYF.

The chain has TRBV7-9 and TRBJ2-1; 13 bases are a match to TRBD2. Per germline, CDR1 SEHNR and CDR2 FQNEAQ (reference sequence). V was clipped by 6 bases and J by 9 bases; unmatched bases: 11. CDR3 length: 16 amino acids. The CDR3 DNA sequence: TGTGCCAGCAGACACGGGACTAGCGGGATAAGCAGTGAGCAGTTCTTC. This encodes CASRHGTSGISSEQFF.

The chain links TRBV5-1 to TRBJ2-7; a possible D gene is TRBD2 (6 bases). Germline CDR1 is SGHRS and CDR2 is YFSETQ. This CDR3 region has 15 residues. V was shortened by 3 bases and J by 5 bases, with 18 bases between the two germline ends. The CDR3 region has the DNA TGCGCCAGCAGCTGGGAGGCCCGAACGGTCGACGAGCAGTACTTC. Amino acids: CASSWEARTVDEQYF.

This clone was seen only a few times. The V and J genes are TRBV7-6 and TRBJ1-5; D not resolved. Germline V gene sequence: CDR1 SGHVS, CDR2 FNYEAQ. CDR3 length: 14 residues. With 0 bases removed from V and 5 bases from J, the gap between germline ends came to 8 bases. The chain's CDR3 is CASSLAGFDQPQHF. The CDR3 DNA reads TGTGCCAGCAGCTTAGCGGGCTTCGATCAGCCCCAGCATTTT. Full variable domain (remainder filled in from reference TRBV7-6 and TRBJ1-5): GAGVSQSPRYKVTKRGQDVALRCDPISGHVSLYWYRQALGQGPEFLTYFNYEAQQDKSGLPNDRFSAERPEGSISTLTIQRTEQRDSAMYRCASSLAGFDQPQHFGDGTRLSIL.